This is a list of T cell receptor beta chains from one sample in a study of control samples from healthy donors and cancer patients. Data came from immunoSEQ multiplex PCR; TCRdb stores just in-frame clones and leaves some out. The sample carries some 150,000 clones, more than 80% recorded once. Sample: blood. The receptor source for this set is a man aged 18 to 29 in good health. The CDR3 runs from the conserved cysteine through the conserved F or W. Each record gives: D gene, V gene, J gene, clone size, CDR3 DNA, CDR3 protein. D genes are given only for firm matches. Part of the rows lack a size; the others show once, few, many or a class for expanded clones.

D gene: TRBD2
V gene: TRBV24-1
J gene: TRBJ2-3
clone size: -
CDR3 DNA: TGTGCCACCAGTGATCCACAGTGGACTAGCGGGAGACCAGATACGCAGTATTTT
CDR3 protein: CATSDPQWTSGRPDTQYF

D gene: -
V gene: TRBV5-4
J gene: TRBJ2-7
clone size: -
CDR3 DNA: TGTGCCAGCAGGGGGGACTCAGGCTACGAGCAGTACTTC
CDR3 protein: CASRGDSGYEQYF

D gene: -
V gene: TRBV19
J gene: TRBJ1-1
clone size: -
CDR3 DNA: TGTGCCAGTAAACGGGGGCCCGGATCCACTGAAGCTTTCTTT
CDR3 protein: CASKRGPGSTEAFF

D gene: -
V gene: TRBV27
J gene: TRBJ1-2
clone size: medium-sized
CDR3 DNA: TGTGCCAGCACCGAAAGGCGGGGAGTCTATGGCTACACCTTC
CDR3 protein: CASTERRGVYGYTF

D gene: -
V gene: TRBV5-1
J gene: TRBJ2-7
clone size: -
CDR3 DNA: TGCGCCAGCAGCTTGGAAGAAACCTACGAGCAGTACTTC
CDR3 protein: CASSLEETYEQYF

D gene: -
V gene: TRBV28
J gene: TRBJ2-7
clone size: -
CDR3 DNA: TGTGCCAGCAGTTTCCCAGGGACCTACGAGCAGTACTTC
CDR3 protein: CASSFPGTYEQYF

D gene: -
V gene: TRBV5-4
J gene: TRBJ2-7
clone size: -
CDR3 DNA: TGTGCCAGCAGCATAAACCCTCTTCCTGGGCCAGGGGCCTACGAGCAGTACTTC
CDR3 protein: CASSINPLPGPGAYEQYF

D gene: TRBD1
V gene: TRBV28
J gene: TRBJ2-7
clone size: few
CDR3 DNA: TGTGCCAGCAGAACGGACAGGGGACATGCCTACGAGCAGTACTTC
CDR3 protein: CASRTDRGHAYEQYF

D gene: -
V gene: TRBV3-1/TRBV3-2
J gene: TRBJ2-6
clone size: once
CDR3 DNA: TGTGCCAGCAGCGGAAGTTGGGGCTCTGGGGCCAACGTCCTGACTTTC
CDR3 protein: CASSGSWGSGANVLTF

D gene: -
V gene: TRBV27
J gene: TRBJ1-4
clone size: -
CDR3 DNA: TGTGCCAGCAGTTTATCGCCGTACGACAGAAATGAAAAACTGTTTTTT
CDR3 protein: CASSLSPYDRNEKLFF

D gene: -
V gene: TRBV29-1
J gene: TRBJ1-3
clone size: -
CDR3 DNA: TGCAGCGTTGCGGGGTCCCTACCCTCTGGAAACACCATATATTTT
CDR3 protein: CSVAGSLPSGNTIYF

D gene: -
V gene: TRBV5-1
J gene: TRBJ1-4
clone size: -
CDR3 DNA: TGCGCCAGCAGCTTGGGGGGGTACGAAAAACTGTTTTTT
CDR3 protein: CASSLGGYEKLFF

D gene: -
V gene: TRBV24-1
J gene: TRBJ1-3
clone size: -
CDR3 DNA: TGTGCCACCAGTGACTCCACAGAGTCTGGAAACACCATATATTTT
CDR3 protein: CATSDSTESGNTIYF

D gene: -
V gene: TRBV4-1
J gene: TRBJ1-1
clone size: once
CDR3 DNA: TGCGCCAGCAGCCTAGGGCCAGAGCTGAACACTGAAGCTTTCTTT
CDR3 protein: CASSLGPELNTEAFF

D gene: TRBD1
V gene: TRBV29-1
J gene: TRBJ2-1
clone size: -
CDR3 DNA: TGCAGCGTTGTGGGACAGGACTTCTACAATGAGCAGTTCTTC
CDR3 protein: CSVVGQDFYNEQFF

D gene: -
V gene: TRBV27
J gene: TRBJ2-7
clone size: -
CDR3 DNA: TGTGCCAGCAGCCCTAAGGGGCCCCACGAGCAGTACTTC
CDR3 protein: CASSPKGPHEQYF

D gene: TRBD2
V gene: TRBV9
J gene: TRBJ2-3
clone size: -
CDR3 DNA: TGTGCCAGCAGCGTAGCTTGGACTAGCGGAGATCACACAGATACGCAGTATTTT
CDR3 protein: CASSVAWTSGDHTDTQYF

D gene: -
V gene: TRBV7-8
J gene: TRBJ2-5
clone size: -
CDR3 DNA: TGTGCCAGCAGCCAAAGGGACTTAACACAAGAGACCCAGTACTTC
CDR3 protein: CASSQRDLTQETQYF

D gene: TRBD1
V gene: TRBV4-3
J gene: TRBJ1-6
clone size: -
CDR3 DNA: TGCGCCAGCAGCCAAGGGACAGGTCATAATTCACCCCTCCACTTT
CDR3 protein: CASSQGTGHNSPLHF

D gene: TRBD1
V gene: TRBV10-3
J gene: TRBJ2-7
clone size: -
CDR3 DNA: TGTGCCGCGGCGGGACAGGGGGTAGACGAGCAGTACTTC
CDR3 protein: CAAAGQGVDEQYF

D gene: -
V gene: TRBV10-3
J gene: TRBJ1-2
clone size: -
CDR3 DNA: TGTGCCATCAGTGAGTCGCCAGGGACCCTGGGCTACACCTTC
CDR3 protein: CAISESPGTLGYTF

D gene: -
V gene: TRBV4-2
J gene: TRBJ2-1
clone size: -
CDR3 DNA: TGTGCCAGCAGCCAAAGCTCTTGGGATGAGCAGTTCTTC
CDR3 protein: CASSQSSWDEQFF

D gene: TRBD2
V gene: TRBV4-3
J gene: TRBJ2-1
clone size: -
CDR3 DNA: TGCGCCAGCAGCCACAGGACTAGCGGGTCGGGCAATGAGCAGTTCTTC
CDR3 protein: CASSHRTSGSGNEQFF

D gene: -
V gene: TRBV28
J gene: TRBJ1-1
clone size: -
CDR3 DNA: TGTGCCAGCAGAACTCCAGGGAGGTGGACTGAAGCTTTCTTT
CDR3 protein: CASRTPGRWTEAFF

D gene: TRBD1
V gene: TRBV10-3
J gene: TRBJ1-4
clone size: -
CDR3 DNA: TGTGCCATCAGTGGGACAGGGGCCACTAATGAAAAACTGTTTTTT
CDR3 protein: CAISGTGATNEKLFF

D gene: TRBD2
V gene: TRBV5-1
J gene: TRBJ2-4
clone size: -
CDR3 DNA: TGCGCCAGCAGCTTGCCGGGACTAGCGGGGACGGGAAACATTCAGTACTTC
CDR3 protein: CASSLPGLAGTGNIQYF

D gene: -
V gene: TRBV30
J gene: TRBJ1-4
clone size: -
CDR3 DNA: TGTGCCTGGAGGCAAAGGGGGGATTATGAAAAACTGTTTTTT
CDR3 protein: CAWRQRGDYEKLFF

D gene: -
V gene: TRBV4-1
J gene: TRBJ1-3
clone size: -
CDR3 DNA: TGCGCCAGCAGCCAAGTGGGTGGGGCCGGAAACACCATATATTTT
CDR3 protein: CASSQVGGAGNTIYF

D gene: -
V gene: TRBV19
J gene: TRBJ2-1
clone size: once
CDR3 DNA: TGTGCCAGTAGCCTCGGGGGCCTTGTCTACAATGAGCAGTTCTTC
CDR3 protein: CASSLGGLVYNEQFF

D gene: -
V gene: TRBV11-3
J gene: TRBJ1-6
clone size: -
CDR3 DNA: TGTGCCAGCAGCACCGCGACAAAAGGCGGTTGGAATTCACCCCTCCACTTT
CDR3 protein: CASSTATKGGWNSPLHF

D gene: -
V gene: TRBV18
J gene: TRBJ2-4
clone size: -
CDR3 DNA: TGTGCCAGCTCACCGGACAGCCACTTAGCCAAAAACATTCAGTACTTC
CDR3 protein: CASSPDSHLAKNIQYF

D gene: -
V gene: TRBV4-1
J gene: TRBJ2-3
clone size: -
CDR3 DNA: TGCGCCAGCAGCCAACCTAGCACAGATACGCAGTATTTT
CDR3 protein: CASSQPSTDTQYF

D gene: -
V gene: TRBV5-1
J gene: TRBJ1-1
clone size: -
CDR3 DNA: TGCGCCAGCAGCAGACAGCCAACAGACACTGAAGCTTTCTTT
CDR3 protein: CASSRQPTDTEAFF

D gene: -
V gene: TRBV28
J gene: TRBJ1-4
clone size: -
CDR3 DNA: TGTGCCAGCATAGGGTGGCAGAATGAAAAACTGTTTTTT
CDR3 protein: CASIGWQNEKLFF

D gene: -
V gene: TRBV3-1/TRBV3-2
J gene: TRBJ2-3
clone size: -
CDR3 DNA: TGTGCCAGCAGCCAAGCCCACGGAACCACAGATACGCAGTATTTT
CDR3 protein: CASSQAHGTTDTQYF

D gene: -
V gene: TRBV7-3
J gene: TRBJ2-1
clone size: -
CDR3 DNA: TGTGCCAGCAGCTCCACTCCCAATGAGCAGTTCTTC
CDR3 protein: CASSSTPNEQFF

D gene: -
V gene: TRBV6-1
J gene: TRBJ2-7
clone size: -
CDR3 DNA: TGTGCCAGCAGTGAAAGGGACACAGACTACGAGCAGTACTTC
CDR3 protein: CASSERDTDYEQYF

D gene: TRBD1
V gene: TRBV24-1
J gene: TRBJ1-4
clone size: few
CDR3 DNA: TGTGCCACCAGTGATCTCTGTTTGGGGGACAGGGGAACTAATGAAAAACTGTTTTTT
CDR3 protein: CATSDLCLGDRGTNEKLFF

D gene: TRBD1
V gene: TRBV5-1
J gene: TRBJ2-2
clone size: -
CDR3 DNA: TGCGCCAGCAGCTGGACACAGGGGGCTGTCGGGGAGCTGTTTTTT
CDR3 protein: CASSWTQGAVGELFF

D gene: -
V gene: TRBV11-2
J gene: TRBJ2-5
clone size: -
CDR3 DNA: TGTGCCAGCAGCTTAGTCAGGGCCAGCGAGACCCAGTACTTC
CDR3 protein: CASSLVRASETQYF